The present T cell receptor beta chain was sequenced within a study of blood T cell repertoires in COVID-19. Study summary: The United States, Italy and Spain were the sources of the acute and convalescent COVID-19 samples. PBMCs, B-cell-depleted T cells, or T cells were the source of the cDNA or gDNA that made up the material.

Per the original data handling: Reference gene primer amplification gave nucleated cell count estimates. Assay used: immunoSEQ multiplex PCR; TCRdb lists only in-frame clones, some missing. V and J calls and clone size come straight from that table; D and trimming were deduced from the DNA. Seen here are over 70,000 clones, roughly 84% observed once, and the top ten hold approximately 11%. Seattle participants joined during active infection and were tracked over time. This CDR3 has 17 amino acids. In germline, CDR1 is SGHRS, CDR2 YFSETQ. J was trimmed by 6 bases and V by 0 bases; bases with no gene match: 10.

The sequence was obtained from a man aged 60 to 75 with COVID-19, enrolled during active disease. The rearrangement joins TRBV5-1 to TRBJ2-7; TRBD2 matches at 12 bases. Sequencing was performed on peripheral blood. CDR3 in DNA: TGCGCCAGCAGCTTGGAGCTAGCGGGAGGGCCCCCCTTCGAGCAGTACTTC. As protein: CASSLELAGGPPFEQYF.